The 26 T cell receptor beta chains reported below all come from one sample, sequenced in a study of regulatory T cells in long-lasting Graves disease (dated by TCRdb to the early 2020s). The library was produced with multiplex PCR. Sequencer: Illumina HiSeq 4000. CDR3 regions were amplified by Arm-PCR with iRepertoire HTBI primers to construct TCR beta libraries. TCRdb reran the public reads through fastp at Q25 and MiXCR, keeping productive beta chains. Identical CDR3 protein sequences are pooled into one entry, listed with their most common genes and DNA. The sample has about 530,000 distinct CDR3 sequences on record, roughly a sixth of them singletons. More than 20% of the sample lies in the top ten. Read against the paper, the sample's time point label means: newly diagnosed GD, antithyroid drugs for less than 3 months. For both TCR sequencing and RNA sequencing, RNA was extracted from PBMCs using TRIzol.

These records were also assigned to another study, of T cells in Graves' hyperthyroidism and ophthalmopathy.

Sequenced here: peripheral blood mononuclear cells (PBMCs), sampled at new diagnosis, from a patient treated with antithyroid drugs. Source of these receptors: a woman aged 35 to 59 with Graves disease. Donor details come from another sample of the same person, matched by shared clones.

CDR3 sequence reads: CAWSSIWDRGVTGELFF. The CDR3, as DNA: TGTGCCTGGAGTAGTATTTGGGACAGGGGTGTCACCGGGGAGCTGTTTTTT. The V gene is TRBV30, the J gene TRBJ2-2; 10 positions match TRBD1. Trimming removed 2 bases from V and 4 bases from J; junction bases left unmatched: 10. This CDR3 contains 17 residues. Germline loops: CDR1 GTSNPN, CDR2 SVGIG (reference sequence).

The chain uses TRBV5-4 and TRBJ1-2; 9 nucleotides line up with TRBD1. The trim removed 4 bases at V and 12 bases at J, leaving 10 bases unmatched. Germline V lookup: CDR1 SGHNT, CDR2 YYREEE (reference sequence). CDR3 length equals 13 residues. CDR3 protein: CASSPDRGYQDTF. CDR3 nucleotides: TGTGCCAGCAGCCCGGACAGGGGCTATCAGGACACCTTC. Filled out from reference TRBV5-4 and TRBJ1-2, the complete variable domain reads ETGVTQSPTHLIKTRGQQVTLRCSSQSGHNTVSWYQQALGQGPQFIFQYYREEENGRGNFPPRFSGLQFPNYSSELNVNALELDDSALYLCASSPDRGYQDTFGSGTRLTVV.

The genes are TRBV28 and TRBJ1-1; TRBD1 is a possible D gene (5 bases). Germline CDR1 reads MDHEN; CDR2 reads SYDVKM. CDR3 length: 11 amino acids. V was trimmed by 6 bases and J by 11 bases, leaving 13 bases between them. This CDR3 reads CASRSIKGAFF. For the CDR3, the DNA is TGTGCCAGCAGATCCATTAAGGGGGCTTTCTTT.

This clonotype was picked up many times. This chain joins TRBV5-1 and TRBJ2-1, with D perhaps TRBD2 (6 bases). Trimming removed 0 bases at V and 15 bases at J, with 10 bases between. This CDR3 is built from 11 residues. Germline V gene sequence: CDR1 SGHRS, CDR2 YFSETQ. The DNA of the CDR3 is TGCGCCAGCAGCTTGGAGAGCGGGCGGTTCTTC. This gives the protein CASSLESGRFF.

This clonotype was found once. The chain employs TRBV6-2 or TRBV6-3 and TRBJ1-1; TRBD1 is a possible D gene (6 bases). Germline V lookup: CDR1 MNHEY, CDR2 SVGEGT. Deletions cut 4 bases from V and 5 bases from J, with 14 bases between. This CDR3 spans 14 amino acids. The CDR3 DNA sequence: TGTGCCAGCAGTTCTAGGGGGGTCAAGACTGAAGCTTTCTTT. Translation gives CASSSRGVKTEAFF.

This clonotype was seen at least ten times. This sequence joins TRBV6-2 or TRBV6-3 and TRBJ1-5, with D possibly TRBD1 on 6 matching bases. The V gene lost 7 bases and the J gene lost 1 base, with 8 bases spanning the gap. The CDR3 consists of 13 residues. In germline, CDR1 is MNHEY, CDR2 SVGEGT. DNA for the CDR3: TGTGCCAGCACCGACAGGAGCAATCAGCCCCAGCATTTT. Protein product: CASTDRSNQPQHF.

On this clonotype: This could be a read error, since a much larger clone is one nucleotide away. V usage is TRBV13 and J usage is TRBJ2-5; a possible D gene is TRBD1 (5 bases). The germline V and J ends were trimmed by 5 bases and 5 bases, with 12 bases remaining between them. The CDR3 is made up of 13 amino acids. Looked up from germline, CDR1 is PRHDT and CDR2 is FYEKMQ (reference sequence). This chain's CDR3 is CASSMNRIETQYF. As DNA, the CDR3 is TGTGCCAGCAGCATGAACAGGATTGAGACCCAGTACTTC. Together with reference TRBV13 and TRBJ2-5, the CDR3 gives the full variable domain: AAGVIQSPRHLIKEKRETATLKCYPIPRHDTVYWYQQGPGQDPQFLISFYEKMQSDKGSIPDRFSAQQFSDYHSELNMSSLELGDSALYFCASSMNRIETQYFGPGTRLLVL.

In its sample, this clonotype was seen many times. The gene calls are TRBV30 and TRBJ2-3, with unresolved D. CDR1 is GTSNPN, CDR2 SVGIG, per germline (reference sequence). The CDR3 has 13 amino acids. Trimming took off 1 base at V and 4 bases at J, with 9 bases between the two ends. In DNA form, the CDR3 reads TGTGCCTGGAGTGGCGTGATGGCAGATACGCAGTATTTT. It is translated as CAWSGVMADTQYF.

This clonotype was seen ten or more times. This sequence joins TRBV28 and TRBJ1-3; 9 nucleotides agree with TRBD1. CDR1 is MDHEN, CDR2 SYDVKM, per germline. The V and J ends lost 5 bases and 8 bases, in that order; junction bases with no gene match: 10. This CDR3 contains 15 residues. The CDR3 is CASSRTGTGTYTIYF. The CDR3 DNA reads as TGTGCCAGCAGTCGCACCGGGACAGGGACATACACCATATATTTT.

This clonotype came up many times. This chain uses TRBV2 with TRBJ2-2; possible D gene TRBD1, 6 bases. The V gene's germline CDR1 is SNHLY and CDR2 FYNNEI. The CDR3 has 15 residues. The germline V and J ends were trimmed by 7 bases and 4 bases, with 16 bases remaining between them. CDR3 in amino acids: CASTAQGPLTGELFF. The CDR3 bases are TGTGCCAGCACCGCTCAGGGGCCTCTCACCGGGGAGCTGTTTTTT.

This clonotype was observed a handful of times. The chain employs TRBV18 and TRBJ2-7; 7 nucleotides agree with TRBD1. Looked up from germline, CDR1 is KGHSH and CDR2 is LQKENI. Trimming removed 4 bases from V and 2 bases from J; junction bases left unmatched: 11. There are 16 residues in the CDR3. Written as DNA, the CDR3 is TGTGCCAGCTCACAGTCTGACAGGGTACTAACCTACGAGCAGTACTTC. It codes for CASSQSDRVLTYEQYF. The complete variable domain, with remaining parts taken from reference TRBV18 and TRBJ2-7, reads NAGVMQNPRHLVRRRGQEARLRCSPMKGHSHVYWYRQLPEEGLKFMVYLQKENIIDESGMPKERFSAEFPKEGPSILRIQQVVRGDSAAYFCASSQSDRVLTYEQYFGPGTRLTVT.

This clonotype was picked up many times. J is TRBJ1-2 and V is TRBV6-5; 7 bases are shared with TRBD1. The CDR3 extends over 14 amino acids. Trimming removed 4 bases from V and 2 bases from J; junction bases left unmatched: 4. Germline lookup yields CDR1 MNHEY and CDR2 SVGAGI. The CDR3 spells CASSSDRVNYGYTF. Written as DNA, the CDR3 is TGTGCCAGCAGTTCAGACAGGGTCAACTATGGCTACACCTTC.

For this clonotype: Compared with germline, one end of the junction differs, possibly owing to a read error. CDR3 nucleotide sequence: TGTGCCAGCAAGGACAGGTTCCATGGCTACACCTTT. It yields the protein CASKDRFHGYTF. The chain uses TRBV2 and TRBJ1-2; 7 bases agree with TRBD1. This CDR3 comprises 12 residues. The V gene's germline CDR1 is SNHLY and CDR2 FYNNEI.

This clonotype was counted between two and nine times. The chain has TRBV27 and TRBJ1-1, with D hard to call. From germline, CDR1 is MNHEY and CDR2 SMNVEV (reference sequence). The CDR3 covers 14 residues. V was clipped by 4 bases and J by 0 bases, with 9 bases between them. In DNA form, the CDR3 reads TGTGCCAGCAGTTACACGGTGCTGAACACTGAAGCTTTCTTT. Protein product: CASSYTVLNTEAFF.

This clonotype was counted a few times. The chain employs TRBV19 and TRBJ1-6, with TRBD1 as a possible D gene (6 bases). With 6 bases removed from V and 5 bases from J, the gap between germline ends came to 8 bases. The CDR3 runs 13 residues. Germline V gene data show CDR1 as LNHDA and CDR2 as SQIVND (reference sequence). CDR3 in amino acids: CASSNRDNSPLHF. Written as DNA, the CDR3 is TGTGCCAGTAGCAACAGGGATAATTCACCCCTCCACTTT.

This clonotype was detected ten times or more. The chain is built from TRBV12-3 or TRBV12-4 and TRBJ1-3; 7 bases are shared with TRBD1. The CDR3 is made up of 15 amino acids. Trimming cost V 5 bases and J 4 bases; bases outside gene matches: 8. The CDR3 nucleotides read TGTGCCAGCAGTGAACAGGGGTCAATAGGAAACACCATATATTTT. Residues: CASSEQGSIGNTIYF.

This clonotype was observed a few times. This chain joins TRBV7-9 and TRBJ1-5; weak D call: TRBD1 (6 bases). V lost 2 bases, J lost 8 bases, and 19 bases lay in between. The germline gives CDR1 SEHNR, CDR2 FQNEAQ (reference sequence). This CDR3 has 16 residues. CDR3 sequence: CASSLKGDRPNEPQHF. CDR3 DNA sequence: TGTGCCAGCAGCTTAAAGGGAGACAGGCCCAACGAGCCCCAGCATTTT. Based on the CDR3 plus reference TRBV7-9 and TRBJ1-5, the full variable domain is DTGVSQNPRHKITKRGQNVTFRCDPISEHNRLYWYRQTLGQGPEFLTYFQNEAQLEKSRLLSDRFSAERPKGSFSTLEIQRTEQGDSAMYLCASSLKGDRPNEPQHFGDGTRLSIL.

As concerns this clonotype: This likely came from a read error, as a far larger clone is one base away. The CDR3 carries no conserved terminal phenylalanine or tryptophan, so it likely arises from a read error. The rearrangement links TRBV6-2 or TRBV6-3 to TRBJ1-1; 7 positions agree with TRBD1. The CDR3 is 14 amino acids. Trimming at V came to 8 bases and at J to 4 bases, leaving 10 bases not matched to a gene. Germline-derived CDR1 and CDR2 are MNHEY and SVGEGT. CDR3 DNA sequence: TGTGCCAGCTGGGTACAGGGGTTCGCCACTGAAGCTTTCCTT. Amino acids: CASWVQGFATEAFL.

This clonotype was seen only a few times. The rearrangement joins TRBV5-1 to TRBJ1-1; D gene uncertain. The CDR3 totals 15 residues. Trimming pared 3 bases from V and 1 base from J, leaving 13 bases between. Germline lookup yields CDR1 SGHRS and CDR2 YFSETQ. CDR3 sequence (DNA): TGCGCCAGCAGCTCGTCGGCGGGGTCGAACACTGAAGCTTTCTTT. This gives the protein CASSSSAGSNTEAFF.

This clonotype was detected ten times or more. This chain links TRBV12-3 or TRBV12-4 with TRBJ1-2, with D uncertain. V was cut by 6 bases and J by 1 base, with 12 bases left in between. The CDR3 totals 14 residues. CDR3 protein: CASSSIGYNYGYTF. The CDR3 DNA sequence: TGTGCCAGCAGCTCCATAGGGTATAACTATGGCTACACCTTC.

A few counts support this clonotype. The genes are TRBV9 and TRBJ2-2; no firm D call. Germline CDR1 reads SGDLS; CDR2 reads YYNGEE. The CDR3 totals 13 residues. V was clipped by 2 bases and J by 3 bases, with 5 bases between them. The CDR3 DNA reads TGTGCCAGCAGCGTTTTGGACACCGGGGAGCTGTTTTTT. It codes for CASSVLDTGELFF.

The V gene is TRBV9, the J gene TRBJ2-3, with 9 bases matching TRBD2. Trimming cost V 0 bases and J 2 bases; bases outside gene matches: 4. Germline CDR1 SGDLS, CDR2 YYNGEE. This CDR3 is built from 16 residues. The CDR3 protein is CASSVGGLAITDTQYF. CDR3 nucleotides: TGTGCCAGCAGCGTAGGAGGACTAGCGATCACAGATACGCAGTATTTT.

In this sample, this clonotype turned up many times. This sequence joins TRBV2 and TRBJ1-1, with 12 bases aligning to TRBD1. Per the germline V gene, CDR1 is SNHLY and CDR2 is FYNNEI. With V trimmed by 8 bases and J by 6 bases, 10 bases remained unmatched. The CDR3 is 15 residues long. The CDR3 is CASAKGTGGAPEAFF. CDR3 nucleotides: TGTGCCAGCGCAAAGGGGACAGGGGGCGCCCCTGAAGCTTTCTTT.

The chain recombines TRBV6-2 or TRBV6-3 with TRBJ1-5; D gene uncertain. Germline V gives CDR1 MNHEY, CDR2 SVGEGT. The CDR3 sequence is 14 residues long. V was cut by 0 bases and J by 5 bases, with 8 bases left in between. The CDR3 sequence: CASSYSSVDQPQHF. CDR3 DNA: TGTGCCAGCAGTTACTCGAGCGTGGATCAGCCCCAGCATTTT.

This clonotype was counted at least ten times. CDR3 loop: CASSPFGANVLTF. The CDR3 nucleotides are TGTGCCAGCAGCCCCTTTGGGGCCAACGTCCTGACTTTC. The V and J genes are TRBV11-2 and TRBJ2-6, with unresolved D. CDR3 length: 13 residues. Trimming shortened V by 5 bases and J by 3 bases, and 5 bases separated the two germline ends. Germline CDR1 is SGHAT and CDR2 is FQNNGV.

This clonotype was seen repeatedly, ten times or more. The chain joins TRBV13 to TRBJ2-3, with D perhaps TRBD1 or TRBD2 (6 bases each). Trimming left V 4 bases short and J 2 bases short, with 19 bases between. The germline V gene has CDR1 PRHDT and CDR2 FYEKMQ (reference sequence). This CDR3 has 17 amino acids. The DNA of the CDR3 is TGTGCCAGCAGCTCCAGGACAGCTAGCGAGCCCACAGATACGCAGTATTTT. Translated, it gives CASSSRTASEPTDTQYF.